These 16 T cell receptor beta chains share one sample of origin, sequenced in a study of T cell responses to AZD1222 COVID-19 vaccine. Method: immunoSEQ multiplex PCR; TCRdb's copy keeps in-frame clones and lacks some. In the table there are about 100,000 clones, about 88% of which are singletons. The source was peripheral blood, collected on day 0 of AZD1222 vaccination. The source is an adult in good health.

Points on this clone: Other DNA sequences of this sample code for an identical CDR3. This chain links TRBV7-2 with TRBJ1-5; D is undetermined. Trimming shortened V by 1 base and J by 1 base, and 8 bases separated the two germline ends. Germline CDR1 and CDR2: SGHTA and FQGNSA. This CDR3 has 15 residues. CDR3 protein: CASSLEGFSNQPQHF. CDR3 bases: TGTGCCAGCAGCTTAGAGGGATTCAGCAATCAGCCCCAGCATTTT.

This clone was seen a single time. Written as DNA, the CDR3 is TGTGCCAGCAGCAAACCAATAGATACGCAGTATTTT. Its protein is CASSKPIDTQYF. The chain combines TRBV21-1 with TRBJ2-3; TRBD1 is the table's D call and was not checked against the DNA. TRBV21-1 is labeled a pseudogene. This CDR3 is built from 12 residues.

This chain joins TRBV19 and TRBJ1-5; 8 bases are shared with TRBD1. The germline gives CDR1 LNHDA, CDR2 SQIVND (reference sequence). The CDR3 contains 14 residues. The V segment lost 6 bases and the J segment 3 bases; nucleotides outside the gene matches: 4. This CDR3 is CASRRTGSNQPQHF. The CDR3 DNA reads as TGTGCCAGTAGACGGACAGGGTCCAATCAGCCCCAGCATTTT.

The chain combines TRBV15 with TRBJ1-1; TRBD1 might be the D (5 bases). V lost 1 base to trimming and J lost 1 base, with 16 bases between them. This CDR3 comprises 17 residues. Germline-derived CDR1 and CDR2 are LNHNV and YYDKDF (reference sequence). The CDR3 DNA reads TGTGCCACCAGCAGAGGGGTAGGAGGGGAGGCGAACACTGAAGCTTTCTTT. It specifies CATSRGVGGEANTEAFF.

The rearrangement links TRBV2 to TRBJ2-3; D gene unclear. CDR3 size: 18 residues. Between the trimmed V and J ends, which lost 4 bases and 3 bases, there was a span of 23 bases. Germline CDR1 is SNHLY and CDR2 is FYNNEI. In DNA, the CDR3 is TGTGCCAGCAGTGGTAGGGCCGGAACACCCTCCGGTACAGATACGCAGTATTTT. It is translated as CASSGRAGTPSGTDTQYF. Based on the CDR3 plus reference TRBV2 and TRBJ2-3, the full variable domain is EPEVTQTPSHQVTQMGQEVILRCVPISNHLYFYWYRQILGQKVEFLVSFYNNEISEKSEIFDDQFSVERPDGSNFTLKIRSTKLEDSAMYFCASSGRAGTPSGTDTQYFGPGTRLTVL.

This clone occurred once. The chain couples TRBV29-1 to TRBJ1-4, with 7 bases identical to TRBD1. This CDR3 contains 14 residues. Unmatched junction bases numbered 2, after V lost 0 bases and J lost 4 bases. Germline V gives CDR1 SQVTM, CDR2 ANQGSEA. CDR3 in amino acids: CSVEDPGGNEKLFF. The CDR3 DNA reads TGCAGCGTTGAAGATCCAGGGGGTAATGAAAAACTGTTTTTT. Based on the CDR3 plus reference TRBV29-1 and TRBJ1-4, the full variable domain is SAVISQKPSRDICQRGTSLTIQCQVDSQVTMMFWYRQQPGQSLTLIATANQGSEATYESGFVIDKFPISRPNLTFSTLTVSNMSPEDSSIYLCSVEDPGGNEKLFFGSGTQLSVL.

The chain carries TRBV6-1 and TRBJ1-1; no clear D. Trimming took 1 base from V and 2 from J, leaving 8 bases between them. CDR1 and CDR2 (germline): MNHNS, SASEGT. This CDR3 is built from 14 residues. The CDR3 reads CASSEVWRNTEAFF. The CDR3, as DNA: TGTGCCAGCAGTGAAGTCTGGAGAAACACTGAAGCTTTCTTT.

The J gene is TRBJ2-3, the V gene TRBV5-4, with no clear D. This CDR3 comprises 13 residues. Germline V gene lookup returns CDR1 SGHNT and CDR2 YYREEE (reference sequence). Trimming pared 4 bases from V and 2 bases from J, leaving 8 bases between. The CDR3 DNA follows: TGTGCCAGCAGCCGTGTCACCACAGATACGCAGTATTTT. Translating it yields CASSRVTTDTQYF.

The gene calls are TRBV7-8 and TRBJ1-1; D gene ambiguous. CDR1 and CDR2 (germline): SGHVS, FQNEAQ. Trimming took 3 bases from V and 0 from J, leaving 8 bases between them. The CDR3 totals 14 residues. DNA of the CDR3: TGTGCCAGCAGCTTCCAGAAAATGAACACTGAAGCTTTCTTT. This sequence encodes CASSFQKMNTEAFF.

The chain combines TRBV11-3 with TRBJ2-2; tentatively, D is TRBD1 (5 bases). The germline V gene has CDR1 SGHNT and CDR2 YENEEA. Deletions cut 5 bases from V and 4 bases from J, with 17 bases between. CDR3 size: 16 residues. CDR3 sequence: CASSPRKGLATGELFF. The CDR3, as DNA: TGTGCCAGCAGCCCTCGAAAGGGGTTAGCCACCGGGGAGCTGTTTTTT. Full variable domain (missing parts from reference TRBV11-3 and TRBJ2-2): EAGVVQSPRYKIIEKKQPVAFWCNPISGHNTLYWYLQNLGQGPELLIRYENEEAVDDSQLPKDRFSAERLKGVDSTLKIQPAELGDSAVYLCASSPRKGLATGELFFGEGSRLTVL.

The chain employs TRBV11-3 and TRBJ1-1; D uncertain. The germline V gene encodes CDR1 SGHNT and CDR2 YENEEA. The V end was cut by 3 bases, the J end by 4 bases, with 6 bases between. The CDR3 length is 12 residues. CDR3 sequence (DNA): TGTGCCAGCAGCTTTACGGCCACTGAAGCTTTCTTT. It encodes CASSFTATEAFF.

The chain links TRBV27 to TRBJ2-3; TRBD1 aligns across 10 bases. The CDR3 contains 14 residues. CDR1 MNHEY and CDR2 SMNVEV come from the germline V gene (reference sequence). J was trimmed by 4 bases and V by 6 bases; bases with no gene match: 4. CDR3 residues: CASSLDRGADTQYF. The CDR3 DNA reads TGTGCCAGCAGCTTGGACAGGGGGGCAGATACGCAGTATTTT.

J is TRBJ1-5 and V is TRBV2; no clear D gene. Germline CDR1 reads SNHLY; CDR2 reads FYNNEI. The CDR3 is made up of 15 amino acids. Trimming took off 2 bases at V and 0 bases at J, with 8 bases between the two ends. The CDR3 is CASSEFSYSNQPQHF. The CDR3 DNA follows: TGTGCCAGCAGTGAATTCAGTTATAGCAATCAGCCCCAGCATTTT.

V is TRBV11-2 and J is TRBJ1-5; 8 nucleotides align to TRBD1. Germline values: CDR1 SGHAT, CDR2 FQNNGV. V lost 0 bases and J lost 13; bases outside the gene matches: 2. The CDR3 runs to 12 residues. The CDR3 region is CASSLEGQAQHF. The CDR3 bases are TGTGCCAGCAGCTTAGAGGGACAGGCTCAGCATTTT.

CDR3 sequence: CASSEQGYTEAFF. CDR3 DNA: TGTGCCAGCAGCGAGCAGGGGTACACTGAAGCTTTCTTT. This chain connects TRBV7-6 to TRBJ1-1, with D perhaps matching TRBD1 (6 bases). Germline V gene lookup returns CDR1 SGHVS and CDR2 FNYEAQ. There are 13 residues in the CDR3. Trimming pared 5 bases from V and 3 bases from J, leaving 10 bases between.

The DNA of the CDR3 is TGTGCCAGCTCATCGATTGGGGCAGGGGAGGGCGTGAACACTGAAGCTTTCTTT. Translating gives CASSSIGAGEGVNTEAFF. The chain uses TRBV2 and TRBJ1-1, with a possible D match to TRBD1 (6 bases). Trimming took 8 bases from V and 0 from J, leaving 25 bases between them. Germline CDR1 reads SNHLY; CDR2 reads FYNNEI. The CDR3 has 18 residues. Looking up the rest from reference TRBV2 and TRBJ1-1 gives the full variable domain: EPEVTQTPSHQVTQMGQEVILRCVPISNHLYFYWYRQILGQKVEFLVSFYNNEISEKSEIFDDQFSVERPDGSNFTLKIRSTKLEDSAMYFCASSSIGAGEGVNTEAFFGQGTRLTVV.